This T cell receptor (beta chain) was obtained from a study of blood T cell repertoires in COVID-19. This CDR3 comprises 17 residues. Trimming pared 1 base from V and 6 bases from J, leaving 19 bases between. The germline V gene encodes CDR1 SGHDN and CDR2 FVKESK. Some clones are missing from TCRdb's copy, which holds only in-frame ones; the method was immunoSEQ multiplex PCR. The repertoire holds almost 350,000 clones, about nine tenths seen once, with under 1.2% in the top ten. The chain employs TRBV14 and TRBJ2-1, with D unresolved. This sequence was found in a woman aged 30 to 39 who had been exposed to COVID-19. Sequencing was carried out using PBMCs or T cells enriched from blood (not recorded which). For the CDR3, the DNA is TGTGCCAGCAGCCAAGTCCTCAGTGGCCCCAGAAGCAATGAGCAGTTCTTC. The encoded protein is CASSQVLSGPRSNEQFF.